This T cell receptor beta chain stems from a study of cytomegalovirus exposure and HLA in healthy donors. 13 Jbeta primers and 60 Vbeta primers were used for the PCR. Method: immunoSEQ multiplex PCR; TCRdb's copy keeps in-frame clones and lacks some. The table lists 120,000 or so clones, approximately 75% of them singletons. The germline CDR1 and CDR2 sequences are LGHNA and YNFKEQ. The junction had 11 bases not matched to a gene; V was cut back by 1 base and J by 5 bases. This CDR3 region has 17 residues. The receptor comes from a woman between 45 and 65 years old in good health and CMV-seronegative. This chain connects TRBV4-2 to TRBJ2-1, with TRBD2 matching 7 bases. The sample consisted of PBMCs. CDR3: CASSQVVSASGNNEQFF. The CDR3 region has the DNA TGTGCCAGCAGCCAAGTAGTCTCGGCTAGCGGCAACAATGAGCAGTTCTTC.